These T cell receptor beta chains were read from a single sample in a study of cytomegalovirus exposure and HLA in healthy donors. Method: immunoSEQ multiplex PCR; TCRdb's copy keeps in-frame clones and lacks some. Among 150,000 to 200,000 clones listed, approximately 78% were seen once. The sample consisted of PBMCs. The receptors originated from a girl aged 2 to 10 in good health and CMV-seropositive. Each CDR3 is given without its conserved first and last residue. Fields, in order: CDR3 length, J gene, V gene, CDR3 protein.

CDR3 length: 11; J gene: TRBJ1-4; V gene: TRBV5-6; CDR3 protein: ASSRTGNEKLF
CDR3 length: 12; J gene: TRBJ1-1; V gene: TRBV23-1; CDR3 protein: ASTDSGPKPEAF
CDR3 length: 14; J gene: TRBJ2-5; V gene: TRBV5-1; CDR3 protein: ASSLVWAGGQETQY
CDR3 length: 13; J gene: TRBJ2-5; V gene: TRBV5-1; CDR3 protein: ASSLSQAGRETQY
CDR3 length: 10; J gene: TRBJ2-1; V gene: TRBV27; CDR3 protein: ASSFPAGEQF
CDR3 length: 12; J gene: TRBJ1-3; V gene: TRBV11-2; CDR3 protein: ASSLVASGNTIY
CDR3 length: 12; J gene: TRBJ1-5; V gene: TRBV2; CDR3 protein: ASKSSYSNQPQH
CDR3 length: 14; J gene: TRBJ1-4; V gene: TRBV5-1; CDR3 protein: ASSPGTGTTNEKLF
CDR3 length: 12; J gene: TRBJ1-4; V gene: TRBV10-1; CDR3 protein: ASSEIRGGEKLF
CDR3 length: 14; J gene: TRBJ1-1; V gene: TRBV5-4; CDR3 protein: ASSTGTGSLNTEAF
CDR3 length: 17; J gene: TRBJ1-5; V gene: TRBV28; CDR3 protein: ASSPVGTGSYHSNQPQH
CDR3 length: 12; J gene: TRBJ1-4; V gene: TRBV7-9; CDR3 protein: ASSFGQGSEKLF
CDR3 length: 11; J gene: TRBJ1-1; V gene: TRBV11-2; CDR3 protein: ASSPGGVEGAF
CDR3 length: 11; J gene: TRBJ1-5; V gene: TRBV7-9; CDR3 protein: ASSLSGSQPQH
CDR3 length: 11; J gene: TRBJ2-3; V gene: TRBV5-8; CDR3 protein: ASSYLEPHTQY
CDR3 length: 14; J gene: TRBJ2-5; V gene: TRBV10-3; CDR3 protein: AISDGGRALEETQY
CDR3 length: 13; J gene: TRBJ2-5; V gene: TRBV10-3; CDR3 protein: ATFYGTGVRETQY
CDR3 length: 13; J gene: TRBJ1-4; V gene: TRBV5-4; CDR3 protein: ASSLQGTAREKLF
CDR3 length: 10; J gene: TRBJ1-2; V gene: TRBV27; CDR3 protein: ASRGGNYGYT
CDR3 length: 17; J gene: TRBJ2-1; V gene: TRBV7-9; CDR3 protein: AFGGHSGREAQPYNEQF
CDR3 length: 13; J gene: TRBJ1-2; V gene: TRBV28; CDR3 protein: ASSLYLQALYGYT
CDR3 length: 12; J gene: TRBJ2-5; V gene: TRBV27; CDR3 protein: ASSPQGDGVTQY
CDR3 length: 12; J gene: TRBJ2-3; V gene: TRBV25-1; CDR3 protein: ASSPSGRTDTQY
CDR3 length: 13; J gene: TRBJ2-7; V gene: TRBV5-8; CDR3 protein: ASSLVATGGYEQY
CDR3 length: 10; J gene: TRBJ2-1; V gene: TRBV2; CDR3 protein: ASSGTGYEQF
CDR3 length: 11; J gene: TRBJ2-5; V gene: TRBV30; CDR3 protein: AWRRSPSPIQY